The 20 T cell receptor beta chains below were found in one sample sequenced in a study of blood T cells in healthy people across ages. Through a sample-barcoded 5' primer and a J-beta primer mix, a second PCR was run for roughly 6 to 11 cycles. TCRdb re-derived calls from the 5' RACE reads in MiXCR, one entry per CDR3 protein. The sample contains roughly 2 million distinct CDR3 sequences, around 48% of which appear only once. Sequencing input: blood. The origin of the receptors is a woman between 40 and 55 years old in good health.

The chain recombines TRBV21-1 with TRBJ2-4. TRBV21-1 is a listed pseudogene. The CDR3 covers 16 residues. The CDR3 DNA reads as TGTGCCAGCAGCAAAGAGGAGCGACTAGCCAAAAACATTCAGTACTTC. Its translation is CASSKEERLAKNIQYF.

V usage is TRBV25-1 and J usage is TRBJ2-1; 9 bases align to TRBD2. Germline assignment: CDR1 MGHDK and CDR2 SYGVNS. CDR3 length: 15 residues. V shed 2 bases and J 5 bases; nucleotides not matched to a gene: 4. CDR3 region: CASSEIAGVNNEQFF. The CDR3 DNA sequence: TGTGCCAGCAGTGAAATAGCGGGAGTCAACAATGAGCAGTTCTTC.

There are a few counts of this clonotype. The chain couples TRBV6-2 or TRBV6-3 to TRBJ2-1; 8 bases agree with TRBD1. The J call is uncertain, as TRBJ2-7 better fits the DNA end. This CDR3 is 16 amino acids long. Germline CDR1 reads MNHEY; CDR2 reads SVGEGT. DNA for the CDR3: TGTGCCAGCAGTTTTCCAGGGGGCGGCTCCTACAATGAGCAGTACTTC. Translating gives CASSFPGGGSYNEQYF.

This rearrangement joins TRBV10-1 to TRBJ2-3; 7 bases are shared with TRBD2. Losses at the gene ends were 6 bases for V and 4 bases for J; bases not matched to a gene: 7. This CDR3 comprises 14 residues. In germline, CDR1 is WNHNN, CDR2 SYGVQD (reference sequence). The CDR3 DNA reads TGCGCCAGCAGAAAACTGGGAGGGGCAGATACGCAGTATTTT. Its protein product is CASRKLGGADTQYF.

The chain carries TRBV11-2 and TRBJ2-7, with D perhaps matching TRBD2 (7 bases). The J call may be incorrect, as the DNA end agrees better with TRBJ2-5. The CDR3 is 16 residues long. The germline gives CDR1 SGHAT, CDR2 FQNNGV. The CDR3 region has the DNA TGTGCCAGCAGCCCCCAAGGGGGGGTTGTTACGGAGACCCAGTACTTC. Its protein is CASSPQGGVVTETQYF.

The chain carries TRBV5-1 and TRBJ2-3; 9 bases are a match to TRBD2. From germline, CDR1 is SGHRS and CDR2 YFSETQ. The CDR3 totals 17 residues. Trimming took 0 bases from V and 4 from J; bases not matched to a gene: 9. The CDR3 sequence is CASSLAAGGPESDTQYF. Written as DNA, the CDR3 is TGCGCCAGCAGCTTGGCGGCGGGGGGGCCAGAGTCAGATACGCAGTATTTT.

Of note for this clonotype: A junction boundary mismatches the germline segment, possibly from a read error. Written as DNA, the CDR3 is TGCGCCAGCAGTCAAGATGGTTCAGAGACCCAGTACTTC. It specifies CASSQDGSETQYF. This chain uses TRBV4-1 with TRBJ2-5, with unresolved D. Germline V gene lookup returns CDR1 MGHRA and CDR2 YSYEKL. The CDR3 contains 13 residues.

V is TRBV20-1 and J is TRBJ2-1; no firm D call. The CDR3 covers 12 residues. CDR1 and CDR2 (germline): DFQATT, SNEGSKA (reference sequence). V was cut by 8 bases and J by 6 bases, with 14 bases left in between. Written as DNA, the CDR3 is TGCAGTCTATCGACGGGCGGCAATGAGCAGTTCTTC. Translating it yields CSLSTGGNEQFF.

This clonotype was found a few times. The V call is TRBV6-5, the J call TRBJ2-2; possible D gene TRBD1, 5 bases. Per the germline V gene, CDR1 is MNHEY and CDR2 is SVGAGI. Trimming pared 2 bases from V and 5 bases from J, leaving 9 bases between. The CDR3 has 14 residues. The CDR3 loop is CASSYDSGTGELFF. CDR3 DNA: TGTGCCAGCAGTTACGACAGTGGAACCGGGGAGCTGTTTTTT.

Concerning this clonotype itself: One end of the junction does not line up with germline, which may come from a read error. The J gene is TRBJ2-5, the V gene TRBV6-2 or TRBV6-3; D remains ambiguous. Germline CDR1 is MNHEY and CDR2 is SVGEGT. The CDR3 has 13 residues. CDR3 amino acids: CASSDSIEETQYF. CDR3 nucleotide sequence: TGTGCCAGCAGTGACTCGATTGAAGAGACCCAGTACTTC.

The chain employs TRBV2 and TRBJ2-5, with D possibly being TRBD1 (6 bases). The DNA end is a closer match to TRBJ2-7, so the J assignment may be wrong. Germline CDR1 SNHLY, CDR2 FYNNEI. The CDR3 length is 13 residues. CDR3 residues: CASSVARGGEQYF. CDR3 in DNA: TGTGCCAGCAGTGTGGCCAGGGGTGGCGAGCAGTACTTC.

J is TRBJ2-5 and V is TRBV7-2, with D perhaps TRBD1 (7 bases). In germline, CDR1 is SGHTA, CDR2 FQGNSA. CDR3 length: 15 residues. Deletions cut 5 bases from V and 1 base from J, with 14 bases between. CDR3 loop: CASSTGGTAQETQYF. The CDR3 coding sequence is TGTGCCAGCAGCACCGGAGGGACAGCCCAAGAGACCCAGTACTTC.

This clonotype was seen more than once but under ten times. The chain carries TRBV16 and TRBJ2-7, with TRBD1 matching over 8 bases. V gave up 1 base and J gave up 5 bases; unmatched junction bases: 10. Germline assignment: CDR1 KGHSY and CDR2 FQNENV. The CDR3 loop spans 16 amino acids. Written as DNA, the CDR3 is TGTGCCAGCAGCCAATACGAGACAGGGGTATCGGACGAGCAGTACTTC. Encoded protein: CASSQYETGVSDEQYF.

This sequence joins TRBV7-9 and TRBJ1-6; D unresolved. This CDR3 spans 12 amino acids. Germline V gene data show CDR1 as SEHNR and CDR2 as FQNEAQ (reference sequence). V dropped 5 bases and J dropped 5 bases, with 4 bases sitting between them. The CDR3 here is CASSRHNSPLHF. The CDR3 region has the DNA TGTGCCAGCAGCCGTCATAATTCACCCCTCCACTTT.

In DNA, the CDR3 is TGTGCCAGCAGTTTAGCGGGACAGGGGGTGAAAAACGAGCAGTACTTC. Protein product: CASSLAGQGVKNEQYF. The chain links TRBV12-3 or TRBV12-4 to TRBJ2-4, with TRBD1 matching over 11 bases. TRBJ2-7 explains the end of the DNA better; the J call may be wrong. CDR3 length equals 16 residues.

The rearrangement links TRBV6-5 to TRBJ2-3; D might be TRBD1 (6 bases). The CDR3 is 16 amino acids. Trimming left V 10 bases short and J 0 bases short, with 20 bases between. The germline CDR1 and CDR2 sequences are MNHEY and SVGAGI. CDR3 region: CATSIQGTFSTDTQYF. CDR3 bases: TGTGCCACCTCGATTCAGGGGACCTTTAGCACAGATACGCAGTATTTT.

The chain links TRBV20-1 to TRBJ2-3; D call uncertain. With 5 bases removed from V and 0 bases from J, the gap between germline ends came to 33 bases. From germline, CDR1 is DFQATT and CDR2 SNEGSKA (reference sequence). The CDR3 consists of 21 residues. For the CDR3, the DNA is TGCAGTGCTGAACCCCTCTTTGGCCCGCGAGGAGCGAACCTTAGCACAGATACGCAGTATTTT. Its translation is CSAEPLFGPRGANLSTDTQYF.

This rearrangement joins TRBV6-2 or TRBV6-3 to TRBJ2-1; 10 nucleotides match TRBD2. The V gene's germline CDR1 is MNHEY and CDR2 SVGEGT. The CDR3 spans 15 residues. V shed 6 bases, J shed 1 base, and the junction held 3 bases outside the gene matches. For the CDR3, the DNA is TGTGCCAGCAGAAGAGCGGGGGGGTCCTACAATGAGCAGTTCTTC. This codes for CASRRAGGSYNEQFF.

In this sample, this clonotype turned up a few times. The V gene is TRBV20-1, the J gene TRBJ2-1; no definite D call. CDR3 size: 14 residues. CDR1 is DFQATT and CDR2 is SNEGSKA in the germline V gene (reference sequence). Trimming pared 0 bases from V and 9 bases from J, leaving 15 bases between. The chain's CDR3 is CSARDRVKSSEQFF. CDR3 sequence (DNA): TGCAGTGCTAGAGATCGCGTGAAATCGAGTGAGCAGTTCTTC.

The chain links TRBV5-1 to TRBJ2-3; D gene unclear. Germline CDR1 and CDR2: SGHRS and YFSETQ. With 4 bases removed from V and 5 bases from J, the gap between germline ends came to 11 bases. This CDR3 has 13 residues. CDR3 sequence reads: CASSPPWGDTQYF. For the CDR3, the DNA is TGCGCCAGCAGCCCCCCGTGGGGAGATACGCAGTATTTT. Based on the CDR3 plus reference TRBV5-1 and TRBJ2-3, the full variable domain is KAGVTQTPRYLIKTRGQQVTLSCSPISGHRSVSWYQQTPGQGLQFLFEYFSETQRNKGNFPGRFSGRQFSNSRSEMNVSTLELGDSALYLCASSPPWGDTQYFGPGTRLTVL.